These 10 T cell receptor beta chains share one sample of origin, sequenced in a study of blood T cells in healthy people across ages (dated by TCRdb to 2013 to 2016). Libraries were made using 5' RACE. TCRdb names Illumina HiSeq 2500 as the instrument used. A second PCR of roughly 7 to 11 cycles was performed with a sample-barcoded 5' primer and a J-beta primer mix. TCRdb's own reprocessing of the public reads used fastp at Q25 and MiXCR and kept productive beta chains. Rows are combined by CDR3 protein, so each entry shows the most common genes and DNA. This sample is represented by about 1.7 million distinct CDR3 sequences; 28% of them were singletons. The ten largest account for about 7.7% of the sample. The sequencing input was blood. The origin of the receptors is a woman aged 25 to 39 in good health.

The chain couples TRBV29-1 to TRBJ1-1, with D possibly matching TRBD1 (6 bases). The CDR3 loop spans 15 amino acids. Germline CDR1 is SQVTM and CDR2 is ANQGSEA. V lost 4 bases and J lost 6, with 21 bases in between. The CDR3 DNA follows: TGCAGCGTTGCGGTTTCTCCCAGGGGAAATCCTGAAGCTTTCTTT. As protein: CSVAVSPRGNPEAFF. The full variable domain, with the rest looked up from reference TRBV29-1 and TRBJ1-1, is SAVISQKPSRDICQRGTSLTIQCQVDSQVTMMFWYRQQPGQSLTLIATANQGSEATYESGFVIDKFPISRPNLTFSTLTVSNMSPEDSSIYLCSVAVSPRGNPEAFFGQGTRLTVV.

This clonotype was found a few times. The chain is built from TRBV30 and TRBJ1-6; D is unclear. The CDR3 has 13 amino acids. Germline values: CDR1 GTSNPN, CDR2 SVGIG (reference sequence). Trimming pared 0 bases from V and 7 bases from J, leaving 7 bases between. CDR3 nucleotide sequence: TGTGCCTGGAGTGTACGGGCAAATTCACCCCTCCACTTT. This translates into CAWSVRANSPLHF.

The chain uses TRBV7-3 and TRBJ1-1; the D gene is possibly TRBD1 (5 bases). CDR3 size: 15 residues. V gave up 5 bases and J gave up 1 base, with 14 bases separating them. Germline loops: CDR1 SGHTA, CDR2 FQGTGA. The CDR3 loop reads CASSPPPGENTEAFF. CDR3 nucleotides: TGTGCCAGCAGCCCCCCCCCGGGGGAGAACACTGAAGCTTTCTTT.

The V gene is TRBV5-1, the J gene TRBJ2-4; D is perhaps TRBD2 (5 bases). CDR1 SGHRS and CDR2 YFSETQ come from the germline V gene. V shed 0 bases and J shed 7 bases, with 14 bases lying between them. CDR3 size: 15 residues. The CDR3 sequence: CASSLDWGWENIQYF. CDR3 coding DNA: TGCGCCAGCAGCTTGGATTGGGGATGGGAGAACATTCAGTACTTC.

This clonotype has a handful of counts. This rearrangement joins TRBV6-6 to TRBJ1-4, with 9 bases matching TRBD1. CDR3 size: 14 residues. V was pared by 6 bases and J by 6 bases, with 5 bases of the junction left unmatched. CDR1 and CDR2 (germline): MNHNY, SVGAGI (reference sequence). Here the CDR3 reads CASRWTGEDEKLFF. Here the CDR3 DNA reads TGTGCCAGCAGATGGACAGGGGAGGATGAAAAACTGTTTTTT.

This clonotype was recorded at least ten times. V usage is TRBV20-1 and J usage is TRBJ2-4, with 7 bases lining up with TRBD2. Germline V gene data show CDR1 as DFQATT and CDR2 as SNEGSKA (reference sequence). The CDR3 covers 12 residues. Germline trimming cut 1 base from V and 8 bases from J; bases unmatched to any gene: 2. The CDR3, as DNA: TGCAGTGCTAGAGGGGCGGGGGACATTCAGTACTTC. As protein: CSARGAGDIQYF.

Only a few counts were recorded for this clonotype. The CDR3 DNA reads TGCGCCAGCAGCATGGACATCTCCTACAATGAGCAGTTCTTC. Translating it yields CASSMDISYNEQFF. The chain couples TRBV5-1 to TRBJ2-1, with D perhaps matching TRBD1 (5 bases). Trimming cost V 4 bases and J 0 bases, with 8 bases left between them. Germline V gene sequence: CDR1 SGHRS, CDR2 YFSETQ. The CDR3 is made up of 14 amino acids.

As for this clonotype: Mismatch with germline at one junction end may stem from a read error. The chain couples TRBV15 to TRBJ2-2; 8 positions match TRBD1. The CDR3 is 14 amino acids. Germline lookup yields CDR1 LNHNV and CDR2 YYDKDF (reference sequence). CDR3 DNA sequence: TGTGCCACCAGCTATGGACAGGGACCCGGGGAGCGGTTTTTT. This translates into CATSYGQGPGERFF.

This clonotype appeared many times. The chain has TRBV12-3 or TRBV12-4 and TRBJ2-7, with D perhaps matching TRBD2 (6 bases). V was clipped by 6 bases and J by 0 bases, with 15 bases between them. The length of the CDR3 is 15 residues. In DNA, the CDR3 is TGTGCCAGCAGCTTTGAGGAGGGTCTCTCCTACGAGCAGTACTTC. It is translated as CASSFEEGLSYEQYF.

The V and J genes are TRBV5-1 and TRBJ1-1; no reliable D call. The CDR3 spans 16 residues. CDR1 is SGHRS, CDR2 YFSETQ, per germline. Trimming shortened V by 0 bases and J by 3 bases, and 15 bases separated the two germline ends. The CDR3 region is CASSLAGIQRDTEAFF. The CDR3 DNA reads as TGCGCCAGCAGCTTGGCCGGTATCCAAAGGGACACTGAAGCTTTCTTT. Together with reference TRBV5-1 and TRBJ1-1, the CDR3 gives the full variable domain: KAGVTQTPRYLIKTRGQQVTLSCSPISGHRSVSWYQQTPGQGLQFLFEYFSETQRNKGNFPGRFSGRQFSNSRSEMNVSTLELGDSALYLCASSLAGIQRDTEAFFGQGTRLTVV.